Listed here are 30 T cell receptor beta chains from one sample, sequenced in a study of identical twins. TCRdb re-derived calls from the 5' RACE reads in MiXCR, one entry per CDR3 protein. Among more than 400,000 distinct CDR3 sequences listed, over 12% were seen once. The sample was also linked to a second study, of yellow fever vaccine responses in identical twins.

The specimen sequenced was CD4+ T cells sorted from blood. These receptors came from a woman between 18 and 29 years old in good health.

The chain has TRBV2 and TRBJ2-1, with D possibly being TRBD1 (6 bases). The V gene lost 7 bases and the J gene lost 7 bases, with 8 bases spanning the gap. CDR3 length equals 11 residues. The germline CDR1 and CDR2 sequences are SNHLY and FYNNEI. The CDR3 DNA sequence: TGTGCCAGCAAGGGGGAGAATGAGCAGTTCTTC. This encodes CASKGENEQFF. Supplemented by reference TRBV2 and TRBJ2-1, the full variable domain reads EPEVTQTPSHQVTQMGQEVILRCVPISNHLYFYWYRQILGQKVEFLVSFYNNEISEKSEIFDDQFSVERPDGSNFTLKIRSTKLEDSAMYFCASKGENEQFFGPGTRLTVL.

V and J are TRBV10-3 and TRBJ1-1; possibly TRBD1 for D (6 bases). The CDR3 totals 14 residues. V lost 7 bases and J 1 base, leaving 13 bases between the germline ends. Germline V gene sequence: CDR1 ENHRY, CDR2 SYGVKD. The CDR3 region has the DNA TGTGCCATCACCGGGACGGGACAGAACACTGAAGCTTTCTTT. Translation gives CAITGTGQNTEAFF.

This clonotype was seen a few times. V and J are TRBV9 and TRBJ2-1; no reliable D call. CDR3 length: 14 residues. Germline V gene sequence: CDR1 SGDLS, CDR2 YYNGEE. Trimming removed 0 bases at V and 1 base at J, with 5 bases between. The CDR3 nucleotides read TGTGCCAGCAGCGTAGGGATTTCCTACAATGAGCAGTTCTTC. Translated, it gives CASSVGISYNEQFF.

The chain is built from TRBV20-1 and TRBJ2-1, with 7 bases aligning to TRBD2. J gave up 1 base and V 5 bases, and 5 bases lay outside the gene matches. CDR3 length equals 14 residues. The germline V gene encodes CDR1 DFQATT and CDR2 SNEGSKA (reference sequence). The CDR3 loop reads CSAGEGLSYNEQFF. In nucleotides, the CDR3 is TGCAGTGCTGGGGAGGGACTTTCCTACAATGAGCAGTTCTTC.

This clonotype was counted only a few times. The chain has TRBV3-1 and TRBJ2-1, with 7 bases fitting TRBD2. CDR3 length: 14 amino acids. V lost 7 bases and J lost 8; bases outside the gene matches: 11. Germline V lookup: CDR1 LGHDT, CDR2 YNNKEL (reference sequence). The CDR3 nucleotides are TGTGCCAGCAACCTAGCGGTAGCGGGTGATGAGCAGTTCTTC. Encoded protein: CASNLAVAGDEQFF.

The chain employs TRBV5-1 and TRBJ2-5; 10 nucleotides match TRBD2. J was trimmed by 5 bases and V by 3 bases; bases with no gene match: 13. The CDR3 runs 17 residues. Germline V lookup: CDR1 SGHRS, CDR2 YFSETQ. As DNA, the CDR3 is TGCGCCAGCAGCTCCCGGAGCCTAGCGGGAGTGTTTGAGACCCAGTACTTC. Translation gives CASSSRSLAGVFETQYF.

The chain combines TRBV9 with TRBJ2-5; TRBD2 agrees at 7 bases. CDR3 length: 16 residues. The junction had 10 bases not matched to a gene; V was cut back by 0 bases and J by 5 bases. Germline V gives CDR1 SGDLS, CDR2 YYNGEE. CDR3 region: CASSVATAGVRETQYF. DNA of the CDR3: TGTGCCAGCAGCGTAGCTACTGCGGGGGTTAGGGAGACCCAGTACTTC. Supplemented by reference TRBV9 and TRBJ2-5, the full variable domain reads DSGVTQTPKHLITATGQRVTLRCSPRSGDLSVYWYQQSLDQGLQFLIQYYNGEERAKGNILERFSAQQFPDLHSELNLSSLELGDSALYFCASSVATAGVRETQYFGPGTRLLVL.

The genes are TRBV12-3 or TRBV12-4 and TRBJ2-5, with D perhaps matching TRBD1 or TRBD2 (5 bases each). The germline V and J ends were trimmed by 6 bases and 0 bases, with 8 bases remaining between them. The CDR3 is made up of 13 amino acids. The CDR3, as DNA: TGTGCCAGCAGACCGGGACACCAAGAGACCCAGTACTTC. Protein product: CASRPGHQETQYF.

The rearrangement joins TRBV5-1 to TRBJ2-7, with D perhaps TRBD1 (6 bases). Trimming pared 1 base from V and 2 bases from J, leaving 16 bases between. The CDR3 is 16 amino acids. Germline-derived CDR1 and CDR2 are SGHRS and YFSETQ. CDR3 bases: TGCGCCAGCAGCTTGCCTGGACAGAGAGGGCCCTACGAGCAGTACTTC. It encodes CASSLPGQRGPYEQYF.

V is TRBV5-1 and J is TRBJ2-7; a possible D gene is TRBD2 (5 bases). The CDR3 loop spans 14 amino acids. The V end was cut by 4 bases, the J end by 5 bases, with 16 bases between. Germline V gene lookup returns CDR1 SGHRS and CDR2 YFSETQ. DNA for the CDR3: TGCGCCAGCAGCCCGGGTCCGGGAAACGACGAGCAGTACGTC. Protein sequence: CASSPGPGNDEQYV.

CDR3 coding DNA: TGTGCCAGCAGCTATCCCCGCGGGGACAGGGGATCCCATGAGCAGTTCTTC. It yields the protein CASSYPRGDRGSHEQFF. The chain links TRBV28 to TRBJ2-1; 10 bases align to TRBD1. The CDR3 length is 17 residues. The junction had 16 bases not matched to a gene; V was cut back by 6 bases and J by 8 bases. Germline CDR1 MDHEN, CDR2 SYDVKM.

The sample holds a few counts of this clonotype. The CDR3 bases are TGTGCCAGCAGCTTAGGGACAGGGAATGGCGAGCAGTACTTC. Its translation is CASSLGTGNGEQYF. The rearrangement uses TRBV7-8 and TRBJ2-7, with 8 bases fitting TRBD1. Trimming removed 1 base from V and 6 bases from J; junction bases left unmatched: 5. CDR1 and CDR2 from the germline V gene are SGHVS and FQNEAQ. The CDR3 is 14 residues long.

This clonotype was seen ten or more times. J is TRBJ1-1 and V is TRBV12-3 or TRBV12-4, with D possibly matching TRBD1 (6 bases). The ends were cut back, 3 bases at V and 4 bases at J, with 15 bases in the middle. This CDR3 has 15 residues. Written as DNA, the CDR3 is TGTGCCAGCAGTTTTTTGGGACACGGAGCCACTGAAGCTTTCTTT. Amino acids: CASSFLGHGATEAFF.

This clonotype came up a few times. The chain links TRBV6-1 to TRBJ2-2; D could derive from TRBD1 or TRBD2 (5 bases each). This CDR3 spans 15 amino acids. The germline V and J ends were trimmed by 6 bases and 0 bases, with 11 bases remaining between them. Germline V lookup: CDR1 MNHNS, CDR2 SASEGT. CDR3 DNA: TGTGCCAGCAGCGTCTTGGGGGCGAACACCGGGGAGCTGTTTTTT. Translated: CASSVLGANTGELFF.

V is TRBV12-3 or TRBV12-4 and J is TRBJ2-5; 11 nucleotides agree with TRBD1. V shed 8 bases and J 3 bases; nucleotides not matched to a gene: 5. The CDR3 runs 14 residues. Here the CDR3 reads CASRTGQGEETQYF. DNA for the CDR3: TGTGCCAGCCGCACGGGACAGGGGGAAGAGACCCAGTACTTC.

The chain has TRBV28 and TRBJ2-2; D may be TRBD1 or TRBD2 (5 bases each). This CDR3 is 16 amino acids long. Germline V lookup: CDR1 MDHEN, CDR2 SYDVKM. The V and J ends lost 6 bases and 2 bases respectively, with 16 bases between them. The CDR3 DNA is TGTGCCAGCAGGTGGTCCGGGACGGGAAACACCGGGGAGCTGTTTTTT. Translating it yields CASRWSGTGNTGELFF.

This clonotype showed up just a few times. The chain links TRBV7-2 to TRBJ1-2; D may be TRBD1 (5 bases). Germline lookup yields CDR1 SGHTA and CDR2 FQGNSA. The CDR3 consists of 15 residues. Trimming left V 2 bases short and J 0 bases short, with 10 bases between. As DNA, the CDR3 is TGTGCCAGCAGCTTAAGTGGGGGATCTAACTATGGCTACACCTTC. Translating gives CASSLSGGSNYGYTF.

V is TRBV6-1 and J is TRBJ1-1, with D tentatively TRBD1 (6 bases). This CDR3 is built from 15 residues. CDR1 and CDR2 (germline): MNHNS, SASEGT. The germline V and J ends were trimmed by 5 bases and 3 bases, with 16 bases remaining between them. The DNA of the CDR3 is TGTGCCAGCAGTCCGAGGGGGGGCGGTTACACTGAAGCTTTCTTT. This encodes CASSPRGGGYTEAFF.

The chain recombines TRBV11-3 with TRBJ1-1; no reliable D call. The CDR3 contains 13 residues. Germline CDR1 reads SGHNT; CDR2 reads YENEEA. V lost 5 bases and J lost 7, with 14 bases in between. The CDR3 loop reads CASSHHPRYEAFF. CDR3 nucleotides: TGTGCCAGCAGCCACCACCCGCGTTATGAAGCTTTCTTT.

This clonotype was observed at least ten times. V usage is TRBV27 and J usage is TRBJ2-1, with a tentative D call TRBD1 (6 bases). This CDR3 is 13 amino acids long. V gave up 7 bases and J gave up 6 bases, with 13 bases separating them. Germline values: CDR1 MNHEY, CDR2 SMNVEV (reference sequence). This CDR3 reads CASNKQGGNEQFF. CDR3 DNA sequence: TGTGCCAGCAATAAACAGGGTGGCAATGAGCAGTTCTTC.

The chain has TRBV3-1 and TRBJ2-3; 15 positions agree with TRBD2. Germline V gene sequence: CDR1 LGHDT, CDR2 YNNKEL (reference sequence). The V gene end was trimmed by 1 base and the J gene end by 5 bases; junction bases not matched to a gene: 4. CDR3 length equals 17 residues. Here the CDR3 DNA reads TGTGCCAGCAGCCAAGTTAGGACTAGCGGGGGGGGAGATACGCAGTATTTT. Encoded protein: CASSQVRTSGGGDTQYF.

The chain carries TRBV2 and TRBJ1-4; D ambiguous. The CDR3 has 12 residues. CDR1 and CDR2 (germline): SNHLY, FYNNEI. V was trimmed by 6 bases and J by 7 bases, leaving 9 bases between them. CDR3 in DNA: TGTGCCAGCAGGGACGACTTTGAAAAACTGTTTTTT. It is translated as CASRDDFEKLFF.

Only a few counts were recorded for this clonotype. This chain uses TRBV3-1 with TRBJ2-3; perhaps D is TRBD1 or TRBD2 (5 bases each). The length of the CDR3 is 14 residues. V dropped 6 bases and J dropped 1 base, with 11 bases sitting between them. The germline V gene has CDR1 LGHDT and CDR2 YNNKEL (reference sequence). The CDR3 region has the DNA TGTGCCAGCAGTGTGATGGGGGGCACAGATACGCAGTATTTT. Amino acids: CASSVMGGTDTQYF.

Remarks on this clonotype: The final CDR3 position lacks the conserved phenylalanine or tryptophan, pointing to a likely read error. The chain uses TRBV10-3 and TRBJ1-3, with TRBD1 as a possible D gene (5 bases). Germline V gives CDR1 ENHRY, CDR2 SYGVKD. Trimming shortened V by 4 bases and J by 0 bases, and 7 bases separated the two germline ends. This CDR3 contains 14 residues. This CDR3 is CAISGTNSGNTIYL. CDR3 in DNA: TGTGCCATCAGTGGGACAAACTCTGGAAACACCATATATCTT.

V gene TRBV28 combines with J gene TRBJ2-7; perhaps TRBD2 as D (6 bases). The V gene's germline CDR1 is MDHEN and CDR2 SYDVKM. The CDR3 has 13 amino acids. Trimming left V 8 bases short and J 2 bases short, with 13 bases between. Written as DNA, the CDR3 is TGTGCCAGCGTGGATAGCGGCGCCTACGAGCAGTACTTC. It is translated as CASVDSGAYEQYF.

This clonotype appeared many times. The chain is built from TRBV5-1 and TRBJ2-2, with D uncertain. The CDR3 runs 15 residues. Germline lookup yields CDR1 SGHRS and CDR2 YFSETQ. The ends were cut back, 2 bases at V and 0 bases at J, with 8 bases in the middle. The CDR3 here is CASSFDRPNTGELFF. CDR3 coding DNA: TGCGCCAGCAGCTTTGACCGTCCGAACACCGGGGAGCTGTTTTTT.

This clonotype was seen more than once but under ten times. CDR3 amino acids: CSARSSGGAPETQYF. The CDR3 DNA reads TGCAGTGCTAGAAGTAGCGGGGGGGCTCCAGAGACCCAGTACTTC. The chain couples TRBV20-1 to TRBJ2-5; the match to TRBD2 covers 11 bases. Looked up from germline, CDR1 is DFQATT and CDR2 is SNEGSKA (reference sequence). The V segment lost 2 bases and the J segment 4 bases; nucleotides outside the gene matches: 6. The CDR3 spans 15 residues.

This clonotype showed up just a few times. In DNA form, the CDR3 reads TGTGCCAGCAGGGCTAGCGGGGGTCGAGATACGCAGTATTTT. Its protein is CASRASGGRDTQYF. The chain combines TRBV5-5 with TRBJ2-3; 10 bases agree with TRBD2. The CDR3 contains 14 residues. The junction had 5 bases not matched to a gene; V was cut back by 5 bases and J by 5 bases. CDR1 and CDR2 (germline): SGHKS, YYEKEE (reference sequence).

The rearrangement joins TRBV7-8 to TRBJ2-2; 9 nucleotides agree with TRBD2. CDR1 is SGHVS, CDR2 FQNEAQ, per germline. The CDR3 runs 17 residues. Unmatched junction bases numbered 7, after V lost 0 bases and J lost 5 bases. CDR3: CASSLAHLAGWTGELFF. DNA of the CDR3: TGTGCCAGCAGCTTAGCGCACCTAGCGGGATGGACCGGGGAGCTGTTTTTT.

This clonotype was found many times. A junction end diverges from the germline sequence, so it may reflect a read error. This sequence joins TRBV18 and TRBJ2-7; 10 bases match TRBD1. This CDR3 contains 14 residues. Germline-derived CDR1 and CDR2 are KGHSH and LQKENI. CDR3 DNA: TGCGCCAGCAGCCCGGGACAGGGGATATACGAGCAGTACTTC. Translation: CASSPGQGIYEQYF.